This T cell receptor beta chain was identified in a study of pediatric ulcerative colitis. This CDR3 spans 13 amino acids. The V gene lost 11 bases and the J gene lost 2 bases, with 12 bases spanning the gap. The V gene's germline CDR1 is MNHNS and CDR2 SASEGT. Some clones are missing from TCRdb's copy, which holds only in-frame ones; the method was immunoSEQ multiplex PCR. The sample gives approximately 60,000 clones, about 86% of which show up once; roughly 3% is in the top ten. The chain carries TRBV6-1 and TRBJ2-2; D perhaps matches TRBD1 (6 bases). This receptor was taken from a boy under 18 with severe ulcerative colitis. The specimen was blood. The CDR3 DNA reads as TGTGCCGTTCTGGGACAAAACACCGGGGAGCTGTTTTTT. As protein: CAVLGQNTGELFF.